This TCR beta chain was recorded in a study of blood T cell repertoires in COVID-19 (dated by TCRdb to 2019 to 2021). The study in broad terms: The collaborator samples originated in the United States, Italy and Spain and spanned the acute and convalescent phases of COVID-19. A de-identified subject ID, COVID-19 status, age in years and sex were almost always included in the sample metadata. A freely available public database, intended as a resource for researchers studying the immune response to SARS-CoV-2, is where the repertoires were released. The dataset comprised deeply sampled blood TCRbeta repertoires from subjects exposed to, actively infected with, or recovered from COVID-19. HLA class I and class II types, where available, came from metadata supplied by the sample provider rather than from assay-based typing. The samples were drawn from the first 160 participants of the ongoing ImmuneRACE study and from under 1,500 subjects provided by 6 global collaborators. The prospective study material was composed of cDNA or gDNA derived from T cells, B-cell-depleted T cells, or PBMCs.

What the study reported, not specific to this receptor: Clinical and demographic metadata were provided uncurated, with the amount varying by source and participant.

On this clone itself: Its antigen target is currently unknown. The record has no base qualities; no much larger clone is one base away.

TCRbeta CDR3 regions were amplified from genomic DNA using the immunoSEQ Assay, a bias-controlled multiplex PCR. Per the original workflow: The number of nucleated cells in each sample was estimated by amplification of reference gene primers within the assay. To quantify the absolute abundance of each unique TCRbeta CDR3 rearrangement, sequence reads were collapsed and filtered. Productive Simpson clonality was computed per sample as the square root of Simpson's diversity index over productive rearrangements. Drawn from immuneACCESS, this table holds only the in-frame rearrangements with V and J called that TCRdb kept. Clones are partly lost; checked studies trace under half to an unresolved V gene and leave the rest unexplained. D and trimming come from the DNA, and the V and J calls and clone size come from that table. The sample table shows more than 400,000 clones, and approximately 83% are seen once. The leading ten clones occupy roughly 3.2% of the sample.

Whole blood was collected in K2EDTA tubes by collaborating institutions according to the institutions' own protocols. For TCRbeta analysis, collaborator samples were shipped as frozen whole blood, as isolated PBMCs, or as DNA extracted from either sample type. The receptor comes from a human donor in a cohort sampled during active COVID-19. The material sequenced was peripheral blood.

The CDR3 reads CSVAGGSSGANVLTF. The bases read TGCAGCGTTGCGGGAGGATCCTCTGGGGCCAACGTCCTGACTTTC. The chain is made from TRBV29-1 and TRBJ2-6, with 7 bases matching TRBD2. Per the germline V gene, SQVTM is the CDR1 and ANQGSEA is the CDR2. The CDR3 spans 15 residues, from the cysteine through the phenylalanine. The only DNA kept is the CDR3, 45 bases in frame from the first base. V and J are trimmed by 4 bases and 0 bases, and the gene matches miss 3 bases of the junction.